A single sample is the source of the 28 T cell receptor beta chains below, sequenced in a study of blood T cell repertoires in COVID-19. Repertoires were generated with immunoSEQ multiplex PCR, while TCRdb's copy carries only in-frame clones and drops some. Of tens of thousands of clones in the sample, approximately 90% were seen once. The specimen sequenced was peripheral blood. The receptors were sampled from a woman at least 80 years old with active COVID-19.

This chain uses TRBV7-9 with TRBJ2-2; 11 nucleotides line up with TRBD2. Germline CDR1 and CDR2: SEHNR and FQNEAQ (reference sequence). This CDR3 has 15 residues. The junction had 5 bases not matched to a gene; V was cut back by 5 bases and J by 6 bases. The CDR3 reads CASSRLAGNPGELFF. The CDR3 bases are TGTGCCAGCAGCCGACTAGCGGGAAATCCCGGGGAGCTGTTTTTT.

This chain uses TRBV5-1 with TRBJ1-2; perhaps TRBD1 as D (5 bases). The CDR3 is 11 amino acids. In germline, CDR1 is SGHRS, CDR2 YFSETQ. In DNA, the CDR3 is TGCACCTCCAGGGAAAACTATGGCTACACCTTC. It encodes CTSRENYGYTF.

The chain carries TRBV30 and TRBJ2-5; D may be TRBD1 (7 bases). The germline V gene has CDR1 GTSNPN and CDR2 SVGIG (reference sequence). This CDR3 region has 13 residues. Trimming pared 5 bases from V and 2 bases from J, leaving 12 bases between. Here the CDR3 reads CAWSRGDQETQYF. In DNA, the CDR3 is TGTGCCTGGTCCAGGGGGGATCAAGAGACCCAGTACTTC.

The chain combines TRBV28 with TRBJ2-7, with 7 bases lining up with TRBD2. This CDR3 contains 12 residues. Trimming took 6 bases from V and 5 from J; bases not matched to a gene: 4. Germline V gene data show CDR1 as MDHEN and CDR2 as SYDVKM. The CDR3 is CASSSGRHEQYF. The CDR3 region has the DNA TGTGCCAGCAGCTCCGGGAGGCACGAGCAGTACTTC.

In DNA, the CDR3 is TGTGCCAGCAGTTTATCAACGGGCAATCAGCCCCAGCATTTT. Translation: CASSLSTGNQPQHF. The chain employs TRBV28 and TRBJ1-5; D is unclear. The CDR3 totals 14 residues. The germline V gene encodes CDR1 MDHEN and CDR2 SYDVKM. Trimming took 1 base from V and 2 from J, leaving 6 bases between them.

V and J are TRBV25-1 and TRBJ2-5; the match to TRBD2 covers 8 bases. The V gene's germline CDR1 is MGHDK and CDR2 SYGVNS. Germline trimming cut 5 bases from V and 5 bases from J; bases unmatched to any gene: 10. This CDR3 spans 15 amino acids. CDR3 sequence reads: CASSSPSGSSETQYF. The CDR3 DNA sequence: TGTGCCAGCAGTTCCCCGAGCGGGAGTTCGGAGACCCAGTACTTC.

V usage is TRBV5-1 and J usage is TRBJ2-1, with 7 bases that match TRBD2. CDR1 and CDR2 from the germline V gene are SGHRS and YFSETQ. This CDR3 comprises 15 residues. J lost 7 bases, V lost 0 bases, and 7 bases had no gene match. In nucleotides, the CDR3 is TGCGCCAGCAGCTTGGTGACTAGCCATGCAAATGAGCAGTTCTTC. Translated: CASSLVTSHANEQFF.

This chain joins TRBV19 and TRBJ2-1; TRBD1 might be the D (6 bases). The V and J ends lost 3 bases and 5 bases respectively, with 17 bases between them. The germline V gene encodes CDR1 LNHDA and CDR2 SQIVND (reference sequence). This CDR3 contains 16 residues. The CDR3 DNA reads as TGTGCCAGTAGTATGGGGGCGAGAGGGAGACACAATGAGCAGTTCTTC. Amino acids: CASSMGARGRHNEQFF.

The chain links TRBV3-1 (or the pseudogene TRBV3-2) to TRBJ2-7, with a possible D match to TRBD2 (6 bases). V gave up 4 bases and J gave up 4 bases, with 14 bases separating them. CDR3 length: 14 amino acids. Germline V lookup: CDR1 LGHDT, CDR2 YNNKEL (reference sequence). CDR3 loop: CASSPGSSGYEQYF. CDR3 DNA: TGTGCCAGCAGCCCCGGGAGTAGCGGATACGAGCAGTACTTC.

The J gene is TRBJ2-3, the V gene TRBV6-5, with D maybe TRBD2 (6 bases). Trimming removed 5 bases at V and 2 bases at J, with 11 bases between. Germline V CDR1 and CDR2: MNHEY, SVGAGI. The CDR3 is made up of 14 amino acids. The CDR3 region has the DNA TGTGCCAGCAGTCCCGGGGACTTCACAGATACGCAGTATTTT. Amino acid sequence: CASSPGDFTDTQYF.

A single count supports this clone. CDR3 amino acids: CASTPRQGTSYEQYF. The CDR3 DNA follows: TGTGCCAGCACCCCCCGACAGGGAACTTCCTACGAGCAGTACTTC. V and J are TRBV27 and TRBJ2-7, with TRBD1 matching over 7 bases. V lost 7 bases, J lost 1 base, and 10 bases stayed unmatched. The CDR3 covers 15 residues. CDR1 is MNHEY, CDR2 SMNVEV, per germline (reference sequence).

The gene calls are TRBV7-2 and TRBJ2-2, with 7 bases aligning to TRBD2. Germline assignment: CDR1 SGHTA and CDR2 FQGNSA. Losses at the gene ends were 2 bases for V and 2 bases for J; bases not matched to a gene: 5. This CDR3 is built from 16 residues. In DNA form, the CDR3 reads TGTGCCAGCAGCTTAATCCCTAGCGGAAACACCGGGGAGCTGTTTTTT. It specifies CASSLIPSGNTGELFF.

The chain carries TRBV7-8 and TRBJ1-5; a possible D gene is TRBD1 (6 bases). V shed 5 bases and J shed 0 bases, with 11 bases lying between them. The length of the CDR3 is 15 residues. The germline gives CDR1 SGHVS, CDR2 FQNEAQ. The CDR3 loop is CASSRDRYSNQPQHF. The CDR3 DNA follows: TGTGCCAGCAGCCGAGACAGGTATAGCAATCAGCCCCAGCATTTT.

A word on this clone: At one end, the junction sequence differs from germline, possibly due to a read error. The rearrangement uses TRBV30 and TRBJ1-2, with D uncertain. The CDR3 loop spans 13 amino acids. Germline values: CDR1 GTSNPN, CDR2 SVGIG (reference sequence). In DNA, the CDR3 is TGTGCCTGGGCCTGGACTGAAGTATATGGCAACACCTTC. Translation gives CAWAWTEVYGNTF.

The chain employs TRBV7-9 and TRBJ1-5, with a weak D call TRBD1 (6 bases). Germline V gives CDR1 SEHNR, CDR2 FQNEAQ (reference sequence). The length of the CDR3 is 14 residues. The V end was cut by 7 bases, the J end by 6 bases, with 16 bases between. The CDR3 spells CASTHSGGGQPQHF. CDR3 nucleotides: TGTGCCAGCACCCACTCGGGGGGCGGTCAGCCCCAGCATTTT.

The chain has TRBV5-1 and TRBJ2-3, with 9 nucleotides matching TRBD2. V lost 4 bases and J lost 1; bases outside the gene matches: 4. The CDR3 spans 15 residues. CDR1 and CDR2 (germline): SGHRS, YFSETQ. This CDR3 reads CASSPRTSGTDTQYF. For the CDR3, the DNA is TGCGCCAGCAGCCCCCGGACTAGCGGCACAGATACGCAGTATTTT.

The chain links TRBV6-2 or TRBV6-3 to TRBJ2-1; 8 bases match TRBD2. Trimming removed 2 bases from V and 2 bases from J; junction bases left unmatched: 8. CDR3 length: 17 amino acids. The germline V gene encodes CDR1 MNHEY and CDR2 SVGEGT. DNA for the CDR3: TGTGCCAGCAGTTACGGTCGGGGGACTAGACCCTACAATGAGCAGTTCTTC. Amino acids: CASSYGRGTRPYNEQFF.

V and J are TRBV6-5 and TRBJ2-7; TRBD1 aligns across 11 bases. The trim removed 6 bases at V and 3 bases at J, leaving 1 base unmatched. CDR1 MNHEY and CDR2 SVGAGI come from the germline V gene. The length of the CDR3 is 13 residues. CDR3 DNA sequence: TGTGCCAGCAGGGGGACAGGGGGCTACGAGCAGTACTTC. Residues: CASRGTGGYEQYF.

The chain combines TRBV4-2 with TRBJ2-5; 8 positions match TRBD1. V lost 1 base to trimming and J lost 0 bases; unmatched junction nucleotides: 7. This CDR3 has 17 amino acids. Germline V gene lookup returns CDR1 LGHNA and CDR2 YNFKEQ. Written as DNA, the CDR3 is TGTGCCAGCAGCCAAGGTGGACAGGGCCTTTACCAAGAGACCCAGTACTTC. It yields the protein CASSQGGQGLYQETQYF.

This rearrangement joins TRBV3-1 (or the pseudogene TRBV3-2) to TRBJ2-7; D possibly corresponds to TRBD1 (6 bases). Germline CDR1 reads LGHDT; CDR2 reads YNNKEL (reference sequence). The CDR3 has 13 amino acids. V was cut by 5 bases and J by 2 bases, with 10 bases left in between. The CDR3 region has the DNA TGTGCCAGCAGCGCCAGGGGAACCTACGAGCAGTACTTC. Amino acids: CASSARGTYEQYF.

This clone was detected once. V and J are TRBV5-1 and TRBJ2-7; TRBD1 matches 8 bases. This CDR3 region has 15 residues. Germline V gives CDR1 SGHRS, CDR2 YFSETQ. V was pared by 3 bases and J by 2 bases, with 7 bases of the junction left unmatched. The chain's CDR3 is CASSSGQGGTYEQYF. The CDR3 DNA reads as TGCGCCAGCAGCTCAGGACAGGGCGGGACCTACGAGCAGTACTTC.

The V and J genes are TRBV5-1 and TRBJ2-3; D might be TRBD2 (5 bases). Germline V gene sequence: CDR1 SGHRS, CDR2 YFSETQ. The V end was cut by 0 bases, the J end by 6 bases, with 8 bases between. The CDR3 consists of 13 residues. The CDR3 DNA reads TGCGCCAGCAGCTTGGGGACTGTGGATACGCAGTATTTT. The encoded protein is CASSLGTVDTQYF.

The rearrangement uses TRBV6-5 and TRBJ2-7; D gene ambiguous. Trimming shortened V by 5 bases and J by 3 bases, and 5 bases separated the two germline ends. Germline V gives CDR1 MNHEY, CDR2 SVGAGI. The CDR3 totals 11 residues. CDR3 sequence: CASSRGYEQYF. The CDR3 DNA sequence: TGTGCCAGCAGTCGAGGCTACGAGCAGTACTTC.

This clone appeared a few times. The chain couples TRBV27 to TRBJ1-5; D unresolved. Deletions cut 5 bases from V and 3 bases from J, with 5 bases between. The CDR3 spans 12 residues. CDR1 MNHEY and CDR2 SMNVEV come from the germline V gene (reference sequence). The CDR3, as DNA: TGTGCCAGCAGTCCTAACAATCAGCCCCAGCATTTT. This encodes CASSPNNQPQHF.

In nucleotides, the CDR3 is TGTGCCAGCAGCTTTGGTTCGGGTCCGGACACTGAAGCTTTCTTT. Translated: CASSFGSGPDTEAFF. This chain joins TRBV7-9 and TRBJ1-1; no reliable D call. This CDR3 comprises 15 residues. CDR1 SEHNR and CDR2 FQNEAQ come from the germline V gene (reference sequence). With 3 bases removed from V and 3 bases from J, the gap between germline ends came to 14 bases.

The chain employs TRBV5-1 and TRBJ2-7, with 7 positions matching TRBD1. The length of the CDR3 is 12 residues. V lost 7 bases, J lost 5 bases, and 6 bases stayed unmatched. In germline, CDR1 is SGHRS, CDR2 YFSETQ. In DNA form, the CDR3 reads TGCGCCAGCGGCCAGACAGGGCACGAGCAGTACTTC. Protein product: CASGQTGHEQYF. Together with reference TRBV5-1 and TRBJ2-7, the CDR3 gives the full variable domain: KAGVTQTPRYLIKTRGQQVTLSCSPISGHRSVSWYQQTPGQGLQFLFEYFSETQRNKGNFPGRFSGRQFSNSRSEMNVSTLELGDSALYLCASGQTGHEQYFGPGTRLTVT.

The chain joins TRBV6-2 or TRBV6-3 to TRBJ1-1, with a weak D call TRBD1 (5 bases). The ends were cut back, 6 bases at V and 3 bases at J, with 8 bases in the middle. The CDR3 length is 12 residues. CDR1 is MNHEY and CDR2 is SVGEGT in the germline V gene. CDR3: CASSREYTEAFF. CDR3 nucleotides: TGTGCCAGCAGCAGGGAGTACACTGAAGCTTTCTTT.

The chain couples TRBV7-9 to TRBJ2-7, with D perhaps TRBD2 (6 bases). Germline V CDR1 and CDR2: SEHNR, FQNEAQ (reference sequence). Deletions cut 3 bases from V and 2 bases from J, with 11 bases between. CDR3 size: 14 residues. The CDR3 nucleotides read TGTGCCAGCAGCTTGAGCCTAGCGCCCTACGAGCAGTACTTC. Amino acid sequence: CASSLSLAPYEQYF.